This TCR beta chain derives from a study of T cell responses to AZD1222 COVID-19 vaccine (dated by TCRdb to the early 2020s). For the wider study: Because spike-specific TCR depth and breadth did not differ between the two schedules, AZD1222 recipients who got a second dose at roughly 4 weeks were pooled with those who got a second dose at roughly 12 weeks. A total of 233 trial participants underwent TCR sequencing, of whom 207 received two doses of AZD1222 and about 25 received two doses of the MenACWY control vaccine. Trial participants were enrolled by age into 18-55, 56-69 and 70-plus year subgroups, with 148, 28 and 57 TCR-sequenced participants respectively.

To note about this clone: The target of this receptor is not known. The record has no base qualities; no much larger clone is one base away.

The germline ends are 11 bases apart after V is trimmed by 5 bases and J by 0 bases. Based on the germline V gene (reference sequence), the CDR1 and CDR2 sequences are LGHDT and YNNKEL. Counted from cysteine to phenylalanine, this CDR3 has 15 amino acids. The CDR3 DNA has 45 bases and is translated from base 1. The CDR3 regions of human TCRbeta chains were analyzed by immunosequencing. In the source study's methods: Repertoire TCRs were matched against a reference library of SARS-CoV-2-specific TCRs generated with the MIRA antigen-specificity platform. Breadth meant the fraction of unique TCRs that were SARS-CoV-2-associated, whereas depth meant the fraction of total T cells that were SARS-CoV-2-associated. Using the MIRA data, each spike-specific TCR was assigned both to the spike region to which the TCR was reactive and to a CD4 or CD8 class. Log10-transformed breadth and depth values were compared by one-way ANOVA with Sidak's multiple comparisons tests. Sourced from immuneACCESS, this table was stored by TCRdb with only in-frame sequences that have V and J called. A share of the clones is absent; for the studies checked, an unresolved V gene accounts for under half, and the remainder has no known explanation. The V and J calls and clone size come from that table; D and trimming were worked out from the DNA. This sample has approximately 140,000 clones in its table, and roughly 87% of those were observed once. Clones ranked in the top ten supply 4.5% to 6.5% of the sample.

The sample's time point label, in plain terms: baseline before first vaccination. Samples from vaccinated people were obtained from the UK trials COV001 and COV002, which included a single-blind randomized controlled phase 2/3 trial of AZD1222 (ChAdOx1 nCoV-19) in healthy adults. For TCRbeta chain sequencing, PBMC samples were collected from trial participants at day 0 and at day 28 after the second dose. The investigation overall reported the following: The whole spike protein was spanned by vaccine-associated CD4 TCRs, and dominant responses were seen in regions 160-218 and 743-854. Participants were mostly white British and included more females than males, and it was suggested by the authors that clonal diversity may have been underestimated. Conclusions about previously exposed vaccinees are limited, since just five or six AZD1222 recipients were seropositive for SARS-CoV-2 at baseline. After two AZD1222 doses, both the breadth and the depth of spike-specific TCRs were significantly higher than at day 0 and than in MenACWY recipients. No day 14 peak-response samples were available, so repertoires were characterized only after the peak T cell response. Nearly half of unique spike-specific TCRs reportedly recognized epitopes outside regions mutated in the B.1.351 and B.1.1.7 variants. The 56-69-year group was small, and its depth increase did not reach significance, likely because of low power.

Here the chain combines TRBV3-1 (or the pseudogene TRBV3-2) and TRBJ2-1, and perhaps TRBD2 as D gene, on 5 matching bases. This specimen was peripheral blood, taken on day 0 of AZD1222 vaccination. The TCR sequence derives from an adult in good health. The DNA reads as follows: TGTGCCAGCAGCAAAAGCGGTAGCTCCTACAATGAGCAGTTCTTC. Translation gives CASSKSGSSYNEQFF.